This T cell receptor (beta chain) originates from a study of T cells in Graves' hyperthyroidism and ophthalmopathy. Amplification of TCR beta CDR3 regions was performed using RNA transcripts as template. HTBI primers drove first-round RT-PCR of the TCR CDR3. Each CDR3 protein is one row after TCRdb ran MiXCR on the multiplex PCR reads. The repertoire holds a few hundred thousand distinct CDR3 sequences, about an eighth seen once, with approximately 5.8% in the top ten. Trimming took off 5 bases at V and 1 base at J, with 11 bases between the two ends. Germline loops: CDR1 SQVTM, CDR2 ANQGSEA. This CDR3 is 13 amino acids long.

The chain is built from TRBV29-1 and TRBJ1-1, with D uncertain. Source material: blood. The TCR originated in a young woman with Graves' hyperthyroidism. The CDR3 nucleotides are TGCAGCGTTCAGGTCGGGTCGAACACTGAAGCTTTCTTT. This codes for CSVQVGSNTEAFF. The full variable domain, its missing parts supplied by reference TRBV29-1 and TRBJ1-1, is SAVISQKPSRDICQRGTSLTIQCQVDSQVTMMFWYRQQPGQSLTLIATANQGSEATYESGFVIDKFPISRPNLTFSTLTVSNMSPEDSSIYLCSVQVGSNTEAFFGQGTRLTVV.